Shown below are 18 T cell receptor beta chains from a single sample sequenced in a study of blood T cell repertoires in COVID-19. Sequencing was performed with immunoSEQ multiplex PCR; in TCRdb, only in-frame clones are kept and a portion is missing. The table shows roughly 190,000 clones, with approximately 90% occurring only once. The sequenced material came from PBMCs or T cells enriched from blood (not recorded which). The receptors shown here come from a woman aged 40 to 50 in a cohort exposed to, infected with or recovered from COVID-19 (not recorded which).

This chain links TRBV5-7 with TRBJ1-5, with D perhaps matching TRBD1 (5 bases). TRBV5-7 is an open reading frame, and its role is uncertain. Trimming shortened V by 4 bases and J by 1 base, and 12 bases separated the two germline ends. This CDR3 region has 15 residues. In nucleotides, the CDR3 is TGTGCCAGCAGCAAACGACAGTCAAGCAATCAGCCCCAGCATTTT. It yields the protein CASSKRQSSNQPQHF.

The rearrangement uses TRBV7-2 and TRBJ2-5; 9 bases map to TRBD2. The CDR3 is 16 amino acids. With 2 bases clipped from V and 2 bases from J, the junction kept 6 bases outside the gene matches. Germline CDR1 is SGHTA and CDR2 is FQGNSA. DNA of the CDR3: TGTGCCAGCAGCTTAAGTCTAGCGGGGAGACAAGAGACCCAGTACTTC. Translated: CASSLSLAGRQETQYF.

The genes are TRBV11-2 and TRBJ1-6; the D is unclear. Per germline, CDR1 SGHAT and CDR2 FQNNGV. The CDR3 has 12 residues. V was pared by 4 bases and J by 7 bases, with 5 bases between. CDR3 protein: CASSWANSPLHF. CDR3 sequence (DNA): TGTGCCAGCAGCTGGGCCAATTCACCCCTCCACTTT.

This chain joins TRBV5-4 and TRBJ1-6, with D possibly TRBD1 on 6 matching bases. The CDR3 contains 15 residues. V was shortened by 0 bases and J by 15 bases, with 19 bases between the two germline ends. Germline-derived CDR1 and CDR2 are SGHNT and YYREEE (reference sequence). Here the CDR3 DNA reads TGTGCCAGCAGCTTGGGTCCGGACAGAGTCACGGACCTCCACTTT. Residues: CASSLGPDRVTDLHF.

The chain uses TRBV11-3 and TRBJ2-3; D is unclear. Germline assignment: CDR1 SGHNT and CDR2 YENEEA. V was trimmed by 0 bases and J by 0 bases, leaving 4 bases between them. This CDR3 contains 14 residues. The CDR3 DNA reads TGTGCCAGCAGCTTAGATCCTAGCACAGATACGCAGTATTTT. Protein product: CASSLDPSTDTQYF.

V usage is TRBV6-2 or TRBV6-3 and J usage is TRBJ1-5, with 7 nucleotides matching TRBD1. The germline V gene encodes CDR1 MNHEY and CDR2 SVGEGT. V lost 2 bases and J lost 6; bases outside the gene matches: 4. This CDR3 has 14 amino acids. The CDR3 is CASSYEGAAQPQHF. The CDR3 DNA follows: TGTGCCAGCAGTTACGAGGGGGCAGCTCAGCCCCAGCATTTT.

This clone has more than one count but fewer than ten. The gene calls are TRBV4-1 and TRBJ2-2; 7 bases fit TRBD1. This CDR3 contains 18 residues. Unmatched junction bases numbered 12, after V lost 5 bases and J lost 0 bases. The germline V gene has CDR1 MGHRA and CDR2 YSYEKL. CDR3 sequence reads: CASSFSPRDSSNTGELFF. CDR3 nucleotides: TGCGCCAGCAGCTTTAGCCCCAGGGACAGCTCGAACACCGGGGAGCTGTTTTTT.

The chain carries TRBV3-1 (or the pseudogene TRBV3-2) and TRBJ2-7; 8 nucleotides align to TRBD1. The germline gives CDR1 LGHDT, CDR2 YNNKEL (reference sequence). V shed 1 base and J 5 bases; nucleotides not matched to a gene: 7. CDR3 length equals 15 residues. CDR3 residues: CASSQGSGGTNEQYF. The CDR3 nucleotides are TGTGCCAGCAGCCAAGGGTCAGGGGGCACCAACGAGCAGTACTTC.

V gene TRBV5-1 combines with J gene TRBJ2-7; TRBD1 matches 9 bases. The CDR3 has 15 amino acids. V gave up 3 bases and J gave up 2 bases; unmatched junction bases: 6. Germline CDR1 and CDR2: SGHRS and YFSETQ. CDR3 bases: TGCGCCAGCAGCTCAAGGACAGGGGAGGCCTACGAGCAGTACTTC. Translation gives CASSSRTGEAYEQYF. Variable domain in full (rest from reference TRBV5-1 and TRBJ2-7): KAGVTQTPRYLIKTRGQQVTLSCSPISGHRSVSWYQQTPGQGLQFLFEYFSETQRNKGNFPGRFSGRQFSNSRSEMNVSTLELGDSALYLCASSSRTGEAYEQYFGPGTRLTVT.

The rearrangement joins TRBV29-1 to TRBJ2-1; TRBD1 is a possible D gene (6 bases). Trimming stripped 7 bases from V and 2 bases from J, with 15 bases between. The germline V gene has CDR1 SQVTM and CDR2 ANQGSEA. CDR3 length equals 14 residues. The CDR3 spells CSASSGAPYNEQFF. CDR3 in DNA: TGCAGCGCCAGCTCAGGGGCCCCCTACAATGAGCAGTTCTTC.

V gene TRBV5-4 combines with J gene TRBJ2-6, with 9 bases fitting TRBD1. This CDR3 has 15 residues. V dropped 5 bases and J dropped 4; count of bases not matched to a gene: 4. Germline loops: CDR1 SGHNT, CDR2 YYREEE (reference sequence). The CDR3, as DNA: TGTGCCAGCAGTCCCGGGACAGGGGGGGCCAACGTCCTGACTTTC. Its translation: CASSPGTGGANVLTF.

V is TRBV6-5 and J is TRBJ1-6; 8 bases fit TRBD1. This CDR3 comprises 14 residues. V gave up 4 bases and J gave up 9 bases; unmatched junction bases: 5. CDR1 is MNHEY, CDR2 SVGAGI, per germline. The CDR3 DNA reads TGTGCCAGCAGTTCGACAGGGGAAGGTTCACCCCTCCACTTT. Protein: CASSSTGEGSPLHF.

The chain links TRBV9 to TRBJ1-1; D remains unclear. The CDR3 sequence is 15 residues long. Germline V CDR1 and CDR2: SGDLS, YYNGEE. Trimming left V 0 bases short and J 2 bases short, with 11 bases between. CDR3: CASSVGNGVNTEAFF. CDR3 coding DNA: TGTGCCAGCAGCGTAGGGAACGGGGTTAACACTGAAGCTTTCTTT.

This clone has only one observation. CDR3 residues: CASSLDLTSGGKQETQYF. The CDR3 nucleotides read TGTGCCAGCAGCTTAGATTTGACTAGCGGGGGGAAACAAGAGACCCAGTACTTC. V usage is TRBV11-2 and J usage is TRBJ2-5, with 13 bases lining up with TRBD2. Germline V gene data show CDR1 as SGHAT and CDR2 as FQNNGV. The length of the CDR3 is 18 residues. The J segment lost 2 bases and the V segment lost 0 bases, leaving 6 bases of the junction unmatched.

The chain recombines TRBV6-1 with TRBJ1-1; 9 nucleotides match TRBD1. The CDR3 contains 15 residues. Losses at the gene ends were 3 bases for V and 4 bases for J; bases not matched to a gene: 6. In germline, CDR1 is MNHNS, CDR2 SASEGT. CDR3 amino acids: CASSDPGTGRTEAFF. The DNA of the CDR3 is TGTGCCAGCAGTGATCCCGGGACAGGGCGCACTGAAGCTTTCTTT.

The rearrangement joins TRBV28 to TRBJ2-7; 8 nucleotides match TRBD1. Germline V gene data show CDR1 as MDHEN and CDR2 as SYDVKM. The CDR3 consists of 17 residues. Trimming removed 6 bases from V and 2 bases from J; junction bases left unmatched: 15. The CDR3 spells CASSSPDRAPWTYEQYF. DNA of the CDR3: TGTGCCAGCAGCTCGCCGGACAGGGCCCCCTGGACCTACGAGCAGTACTTC. The entire variable domain, with the rest obtained from reference TRBV28 and TRBJ2-7, is as follows: DVKVTQSSRYLVKRTGEKVFLECVQDMDHENMFWYRQDPGLGLRLIYFSYDVKMKEKGDIPEGYSVSREKKERFSLILESASTNQTSMYLCASSSPDRAPWTYEQYFGPGTRLTVT.

The V gene is TRBV11-3, the J gene TRBJ2-2, with 8 positions matching TRBD2. The V gene's germline CDR1 is SGHNT and CDR2 YENEEA. V shed 5 bases and J 6 bases; nucleotides not matched to a gene: 17. The CDR3 extends over 18 amino acids. The DNA for the CDR3 is TGTGCCAGCAGCCCCGGGGGGGCCGACGACTTGGAGCCCGGGGAGCTGTTTTTT. Its protein product is CASSPGGADDLEPGELFF.

In nucleotides, the CDR3 is TGTGCCACCAGCAAAAATAGCGGGAGTGTCACAGATACGCAGTATTTT. The encoded protein is CATSKNSGSVTDTQYF. V gene TRBV15 combines with J gene TRBJ2-3; 9 bases are shared with TRBD2. Unmatched junction bases numbered 7, after V lost 4 bases and J lost 2 bases. The CDR3 extends over 16 amino acids. Germline V lookup: CDR1 LNHNV, CDR2 YYDKDF (reference sequence). Full variable domain (rest looked up from reference TRBV15 and TRBJ2-3): DAMVIQNPRYQVTQFGKPVTLSCSQTLNHNVMYWYQQKSSQAPKLLFHYYDKDFNNEADTPDNFQSRRPNTSFCFLDIRSPGLGDTAMYLCATSKNSGSVTDTQYFGPGTRLTVL.